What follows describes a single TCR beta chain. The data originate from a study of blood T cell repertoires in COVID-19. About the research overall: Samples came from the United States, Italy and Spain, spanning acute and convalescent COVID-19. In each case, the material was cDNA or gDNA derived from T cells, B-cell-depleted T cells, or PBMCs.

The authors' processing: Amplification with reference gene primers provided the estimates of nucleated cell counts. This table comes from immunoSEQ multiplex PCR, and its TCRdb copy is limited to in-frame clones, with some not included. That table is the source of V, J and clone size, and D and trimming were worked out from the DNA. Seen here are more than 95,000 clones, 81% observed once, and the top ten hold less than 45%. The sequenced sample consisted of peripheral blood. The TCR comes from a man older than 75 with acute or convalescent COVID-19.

DNA for the CDR3: TGCGCCAGCAGCATGACAGGGGGCGAGAGCAATCAGCCCCAGCATTTT. It is translated as CASSMTGGESNQPQHF. The V gene is TRBV5-1, the J gene TRBJ1-5; 10 bases fit TRBD1. V dropped 4 bases and J dropped 1; count of bases not matched to a gene: 5. The CDR3 totals 16 residues. Germline lookup yields CDR1 SGHRS and CDR2 YFSETQ.